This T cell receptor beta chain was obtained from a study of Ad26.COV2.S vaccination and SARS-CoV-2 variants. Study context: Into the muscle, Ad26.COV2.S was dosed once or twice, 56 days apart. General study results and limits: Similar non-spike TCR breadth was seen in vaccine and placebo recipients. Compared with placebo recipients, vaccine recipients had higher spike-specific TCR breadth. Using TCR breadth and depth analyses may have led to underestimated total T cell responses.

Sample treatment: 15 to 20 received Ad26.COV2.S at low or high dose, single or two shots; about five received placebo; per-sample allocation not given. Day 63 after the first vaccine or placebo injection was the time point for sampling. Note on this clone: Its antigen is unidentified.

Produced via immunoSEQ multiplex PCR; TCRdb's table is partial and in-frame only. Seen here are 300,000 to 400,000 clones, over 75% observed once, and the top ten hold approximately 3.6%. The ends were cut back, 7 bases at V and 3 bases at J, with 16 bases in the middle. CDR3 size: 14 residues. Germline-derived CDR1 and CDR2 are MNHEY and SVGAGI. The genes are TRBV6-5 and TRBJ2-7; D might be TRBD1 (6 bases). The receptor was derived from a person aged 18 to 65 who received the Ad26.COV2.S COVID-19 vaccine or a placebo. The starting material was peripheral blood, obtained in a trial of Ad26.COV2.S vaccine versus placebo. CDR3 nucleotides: TGTGCCAGCAAAGAGGGACAAAATTTCTACGAGCAGTACTTC. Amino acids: CASKEGQNFYEQYF.